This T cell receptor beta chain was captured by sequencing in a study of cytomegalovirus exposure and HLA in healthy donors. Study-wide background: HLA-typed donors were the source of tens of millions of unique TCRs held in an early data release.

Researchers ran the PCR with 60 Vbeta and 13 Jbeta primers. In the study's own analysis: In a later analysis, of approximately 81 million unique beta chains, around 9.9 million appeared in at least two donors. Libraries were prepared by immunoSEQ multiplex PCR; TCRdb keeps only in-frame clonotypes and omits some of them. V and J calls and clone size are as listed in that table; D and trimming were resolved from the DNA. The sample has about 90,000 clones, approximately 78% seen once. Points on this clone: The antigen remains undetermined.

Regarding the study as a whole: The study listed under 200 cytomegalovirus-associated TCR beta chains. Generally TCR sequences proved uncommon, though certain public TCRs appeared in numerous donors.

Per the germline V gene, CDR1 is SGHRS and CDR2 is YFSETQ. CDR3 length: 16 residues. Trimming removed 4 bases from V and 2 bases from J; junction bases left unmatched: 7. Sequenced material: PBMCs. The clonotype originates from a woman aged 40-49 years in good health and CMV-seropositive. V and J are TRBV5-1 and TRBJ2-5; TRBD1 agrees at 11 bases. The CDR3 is CASSRGQGAFQETQYF. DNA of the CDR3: TGCGCCAGCAGCCGAGGACAGGGGGCTTTTCAAGAGACCCAGTACTTC.